This TCR beta chain came from a study of T-cell reconstitution after alpha-beta-depleted transplantation in children. Overall study results and limits: When one year had passed after transplant, most T-cell counts and diversity came from newly produced T cells. It was surviving recipient T cells and thymic progenitors that gave some patients high TCRbeta diversity at day 60. Reportedly, roughly two months post-transplant, alpha-beta T cells arose from several hundred expanded graft clones.

Unique molecular identifiers were used to barcode this TCRbeta library. TCRdb called the PCR reads again in MiXCR, with one record for every CDR3 protein. The sample holds approximately 150,000 distinct CDR3 sequences; roughly 8.8% are singletons and the top ten take 15% to 20%. Looked up from germline, CDR1 is MNHNS and CDR2 is SASEGT. V was clipped by 5 bases and J by 3 bases; unmatched bases: 5. The CDR3 sequence is 15 residues long. This clonotype has ten or more counts. Its antigen is not identified. The source is a female patient aged 2-9 years who had a stem cell transplant for congenital amegakaryocytic thrombocytopenia, so the T cells may come from the graft donor. The chain recombines TRBV6-1 with TRBJ2-1, with 9 bases lining up with TRBD1. The sample was PBMCs, mostly from graft donor cells, taken 180 days after TCRalphabeta/CD19-depleted stem cell transplant. The DNA for the CDR3 is TGTGCCAGCAGTCGCCGGGACAGGGTCTACAATGAGCAGTTCTTC. Translation gives CASSRRDRVYNEQFF.